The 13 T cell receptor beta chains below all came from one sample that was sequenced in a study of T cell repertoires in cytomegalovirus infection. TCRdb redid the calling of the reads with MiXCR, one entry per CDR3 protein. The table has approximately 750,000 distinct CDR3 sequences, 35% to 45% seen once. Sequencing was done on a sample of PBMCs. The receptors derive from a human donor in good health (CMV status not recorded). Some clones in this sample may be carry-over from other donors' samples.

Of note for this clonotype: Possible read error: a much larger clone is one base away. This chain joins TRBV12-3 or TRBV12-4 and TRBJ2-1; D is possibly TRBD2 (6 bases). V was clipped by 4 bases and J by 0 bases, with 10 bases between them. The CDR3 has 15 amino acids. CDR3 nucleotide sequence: TGTGCCAGCAGTTGGGACTTGAGCTCCTACAATGAGCAGTTCTTC. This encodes CASSWDLSSYNEQFF.

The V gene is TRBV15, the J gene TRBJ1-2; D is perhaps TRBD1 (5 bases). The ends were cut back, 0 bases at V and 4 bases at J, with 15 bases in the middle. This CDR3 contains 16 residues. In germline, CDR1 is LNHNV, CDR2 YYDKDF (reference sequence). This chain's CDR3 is CATSRDGQGSGYGYTF. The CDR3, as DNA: TGTGCCACCAGCAGAGATGGGCAGGGAAGTGGCTATGGCTACACCTTC.

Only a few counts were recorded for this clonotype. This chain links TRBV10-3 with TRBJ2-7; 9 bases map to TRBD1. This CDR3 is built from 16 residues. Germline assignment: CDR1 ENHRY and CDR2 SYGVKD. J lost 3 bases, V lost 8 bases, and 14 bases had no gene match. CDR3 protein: CAISFQGTGFSYEQYF. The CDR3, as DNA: TGTGCCATCTCCTTCCAAGGGACAGGGTTTAGCTACGAGCAGTACTTC.

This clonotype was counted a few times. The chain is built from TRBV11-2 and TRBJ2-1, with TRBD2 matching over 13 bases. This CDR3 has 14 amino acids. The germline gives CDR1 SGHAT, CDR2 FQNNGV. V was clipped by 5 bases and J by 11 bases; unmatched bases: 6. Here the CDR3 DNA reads TGTGCCAGCAGCCCAGGACTAGCGGGGGCCCAGCAGTTCTTC. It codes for CASSPGLAGAQQFF.

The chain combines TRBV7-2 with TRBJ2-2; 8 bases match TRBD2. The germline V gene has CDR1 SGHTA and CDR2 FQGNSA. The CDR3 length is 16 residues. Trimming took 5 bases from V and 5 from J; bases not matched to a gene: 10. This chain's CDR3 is CASSTPGTRRTGELFF. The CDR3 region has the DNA TGTGCCAGCAGCACGCCAGGGACTAGACGTACCGGGGAGCTGTTTTTT.

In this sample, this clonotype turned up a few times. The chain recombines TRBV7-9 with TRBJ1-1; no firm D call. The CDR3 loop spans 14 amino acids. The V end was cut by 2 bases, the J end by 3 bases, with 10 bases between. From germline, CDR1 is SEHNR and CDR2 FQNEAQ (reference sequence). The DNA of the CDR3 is TGTGCCAGCAGCTTAAATACCCGCGACACTGAAGCTTTCTTT. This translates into CASSLNTRDTEAFF. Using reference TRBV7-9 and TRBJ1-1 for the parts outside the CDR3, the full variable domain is DTGVSQNPRHKITKRGQNVTFRCDPISEHNRLYWYRQTLGQGPEFLTYFQNEAQLEKSRLLSDRFSAERPKGSFSTLEIQRTEQGDSAMYLCASSLNTRDTEAFFGQGTRLTVV.

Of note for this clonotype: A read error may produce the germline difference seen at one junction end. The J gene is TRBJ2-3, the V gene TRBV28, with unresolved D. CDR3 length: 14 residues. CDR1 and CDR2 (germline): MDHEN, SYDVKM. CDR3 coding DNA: TGTGCCATCAGTTTTCCCGCCCTCCCAGATACGCAGTATTTT. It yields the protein CAISFPALPDTQYF.

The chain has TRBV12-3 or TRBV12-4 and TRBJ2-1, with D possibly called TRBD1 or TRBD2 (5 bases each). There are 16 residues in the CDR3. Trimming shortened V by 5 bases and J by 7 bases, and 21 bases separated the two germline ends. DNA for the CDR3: TGTGCCAGCAGTCCCTATCGCAGAGGGACCGGTAATGAGCAGTTCTTC. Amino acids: CASSPYRRGTGNEQFF.

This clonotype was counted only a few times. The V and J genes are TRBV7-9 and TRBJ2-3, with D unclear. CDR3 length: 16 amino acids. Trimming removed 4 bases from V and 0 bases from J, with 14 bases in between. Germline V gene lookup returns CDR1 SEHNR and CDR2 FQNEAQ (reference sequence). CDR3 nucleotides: TGTGCCAGCAGCTCGGGCGGAGTTGCTAGCACAGATACGCAGTATTTT. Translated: CASSSGGVASTDTQYF.

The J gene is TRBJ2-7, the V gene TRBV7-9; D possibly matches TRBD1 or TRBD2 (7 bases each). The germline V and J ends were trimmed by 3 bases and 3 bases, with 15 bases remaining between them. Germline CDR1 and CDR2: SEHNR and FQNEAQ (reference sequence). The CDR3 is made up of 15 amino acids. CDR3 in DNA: TGTGCCAGCAGCTTTCCCGACAGGGAGGGCTACGAGCAGTACTTC. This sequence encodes CASSFPDREGYEQYF. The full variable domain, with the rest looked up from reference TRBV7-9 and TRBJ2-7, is DTGVSQNPRHKITKRGQNVTFRCDPISEHNRLYWYRQTLGQGPEFLTYFQNEAQLEKSRLLSDRFSAERPKGSFSTLEIQRTEQGDSAMYLCASSFPDREGYEQYFGPGTRLTVT.

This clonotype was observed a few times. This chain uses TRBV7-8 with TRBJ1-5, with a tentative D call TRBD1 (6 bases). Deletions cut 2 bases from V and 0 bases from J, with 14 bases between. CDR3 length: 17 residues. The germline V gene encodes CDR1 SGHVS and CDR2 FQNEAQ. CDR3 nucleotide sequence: TGTGCCAGCAGCTTACTTGTGGGACAAGGTAGCAATCAGCCCCAGCATTTT. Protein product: CASSLLVGQGSNQPQHF. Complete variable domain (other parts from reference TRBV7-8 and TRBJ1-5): GAGVSQSPRYKVAKRGQDVALRCDPISGHVSLFWYQQALGQGPEFLTYFQNEAQLDKSGLPSDRFFAERPEGSVSTLKIQRTQQEDSAVYLCASSLLVGQGSNQPQHFGDGTRLSIL.

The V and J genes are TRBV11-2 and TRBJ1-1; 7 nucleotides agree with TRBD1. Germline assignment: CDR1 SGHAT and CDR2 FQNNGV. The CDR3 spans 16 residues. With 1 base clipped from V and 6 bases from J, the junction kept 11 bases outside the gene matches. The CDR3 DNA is TGTGCCAGCAGCTTAGTGGGAGGGGGCAGGGGATCTGAAGCTTTCTTT. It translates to CASSLVGGGRGSEAFF.

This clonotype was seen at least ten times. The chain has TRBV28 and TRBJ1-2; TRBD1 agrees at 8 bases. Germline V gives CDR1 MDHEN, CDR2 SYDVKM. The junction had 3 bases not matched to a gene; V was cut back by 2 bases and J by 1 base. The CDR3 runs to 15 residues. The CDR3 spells CASSLGTGFNYGYTF. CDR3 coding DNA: TGTGCCAGCAGTTTAGGGACAGGATTTAACTATGGCTACACCTTC.